This T cell receptor (beta chain) is drawn from a study of shared clonotypes between healthy human individuals. This clone was detected only once. Germline CDR1 is GTSNPN and CDR2 is SVGIG (reference sequence). V trimming: 6 bases; J trimming: 9 bases; junction bases outside the gene matches: 16. The CDR3 length is 15 residues. Sequenced by immunoSEQ multiplex PCR; TCRdb stores in-frame clones only, minus some. The data show about 450,000 clones, with roughly three quarters seen just once and approximately 13% held by the top ten. The rearrangement uses TRBV30 and TRBJ2-2; TRBD2 matches at 7 bases. Sequencing was done on a sample of PBMCs. This clonotype was obtained from a woman between 40 and 55 years old in good health. Some clones in this sample may be carry-over from other donors' samples. CDR3 residues: CACSRPGGNSRELFF. CDR3 DNA: TGTGCCTGTTCCCGTCCCGGGGGGAATTCTCGGGAGCTGTTTTTT.